These T cell receptor beta chains were read from a single sample in a study of cytomegalovirus exposure and HLA in healthy donors. Sequencing was performed with immunoSEQ multiplex PCR; in TCRdb, only in-frame clones are kept and a portion is missing. In the table there are about 160,000 clones, over 70% of which are singletons. Input material: PBMCs. Receptors originate from a man younger than 30 in good health and CMV-seropositive. Both conserved end residues are part of each CDR3. A D gene is named only where the DNA matches it firmly. Clone size is shown for a subset of rows, as once, few, many or a class of expanded clone.

>TRBJ2-3|NA|18|TRBV10-3|TRBD2
CAISEQGVAGVSPDTQYF
TGTGCCATCAGTGAGCAGGGTGTAGCGGGGGTATCCCCAGATACGCAGTATTTT
>TRBJ1-4|NA|15|TRBV19|NA
CASSFGLATNEKLFF
TGTGCCAGTAGTTTCGGACTTGCAACTAATGAAAAACTGTTTTTT
>TRBJ2-7|few|13|TRBV6-5|NA
CASSRGGSYEQYF
TGTGCCAGCAGTCGTGGGGGCAGCTACGAGCAGTACTTC
>TRBJ2-1|NA|14|TRBV6-5|TRBD2
CAIKAGIAYNEQFF
TGTGCCATCAAAGCGGGGATCGCCTACAATGAGCAGTTCTTC
>TRBJ1-3|NA|15|TRBV9|NA
CASSLLGAAGNTIYF
TGTGCCAGCAGCCTTTTGGGGGCCGCTGGAAACACCATATATTTT
>TRBJ2-2|NA|15|TRBV7-8|NA
CASSLLDSNTGELFF
TGTGCCAGCAGCTTATTAGACTCGAACACCGGGGAGCTGTTTTTT
>TRBJ2-6|few|16|TRBV5-6|NA
CASSRGGSSGANVLTF
TGTGCCAGCAGCCGAGGGGGAAGCTCTGGGGCCAACGTCCTGACTTTC
>TRBJ1-1|NA|12|TRBV30|TRBD1
CAWSGTGGRAFF
TGTGCCTGGAGTGGGACAGGAGGAAGAGCTTTCTTT
>TRBJ2-7|few|12|TRBV6-5|NA
CATQRASYEQYF
TGTGCCACCCAGCGGGCCTCCTACGAGCAGTACTTC
>TRBJ1-2|NA|15|TRBV6-1|NA
CASRGLRGTNYGYTF
TGTGCCAGCAGGGGGTTAAGGGGGACTAACTATGGCTACACCTTC
>TRBJ2-3|NA|15|TRBV5-1|NA
CASSPFPGSTDTQYF
TGCGCCAGCAGTCCCTTCCCCGGGAGCACAGATACGCAGTATTTT
>TRBJ1-5|NA|13|TRBV10-3|NA
CAISAAANQPQHF
TGTGCCATCAGTGCGGCAGCGAATCAGCCCCAGCATTTT
>TRBJ2-1|NA|17|TRBV11-2|NA
CASRPKRVISSYNEQFF
TGTGCCAGCCGCCCGAAGCGGGTCATCAGCTCCTACAATGAGCAGTTCTTC
>TRBJ1-5|NA|16|TRBV15|NA
CATSRVLYGSNQPQHF
TGTGCCACCAGCAGAGTCCTTTACGGGAGCAATCAGCCCCAGCATTTT
>TRBJ2-5|NA|15|TRBV14|TRBD1
CASSQLQGAQETQYF
TGTGCCAGCAGCCAGTTGCAGGGGGCACAAGAGACCCAGTACTTC
>TRBJ1-4|NA|16|TRBV27|TRBD1
CASSRETGGGEEKLFF
TGTGCCAGCAGTCGGGAAACAGGGGGCGGTGAGGAAAAACTGTTTTTT
>TRBJ1-1|few|14|TRBV5-1|NA
CASSFQSGNTEAFF
TGCGCCAGCAGCTTCCAGTCAGGCAACACTGAAGCTTTCTTT
>TRBJ2-3|NA|15|TRBV5-1|NA
CASSLAQAGTDTQYF
TGCGCCAGCAGCTTGGCGCAGGCCGGCACAGATACGCAGTATTTT
>TRBJ2-1|NA|15|TRBV5-1|TRBD2
CASTRGGGSYNEQFF
TGCGCCAGCACCCGGGGCGGGGGCTCCTACAATGAGCAGTTCTTC
>TRBJ2-1|NA|14|TRBV5-5|TRBD2
CASSGTSRYNEQFF
TGTGCCAGCAGCGGGACTAGCCGCTACAATGAGCAGTTCTTC
>TRBJ1-6|NA|14|TRBV9|TRBD1
CASSKGQGGSPLHF
TGTGCCAGCAGCAAGGGACAGGGGGGTTCACCCCTCCACTTT
>TRBJ1-2|NA|15|TRBV6-5|NA
CASSYHTGLVRGYTF
TGTGCCAGCAGCTATCATACAGGCCTCGTTCGTGGCTACACCTTC
>TRBJ2-7|NA|13|TRBV5-4|NA
CASSLQASYEQYF
TGTGCCAGCAGCTTGCAGGCGTCCTACGAGCAGTACTTC
>TRBJ2-5|NA|18|TRBV5-5|TRBD2
CASSFEGLAGEIQETQYF
TGTGCCAGCAGCTTTGAAGGTCTAGCGGGGGAAATACAAGAGACCCAGTACTTC
>TRBJ2-3|NA|17|TRBV9|NA
CASSSPPGRYSTDTQYF
TGTGCCAGCAGCTCCCCTCCGGGGAGATACAGCACAGATACGCAGTATTTT
>TRBJ1-5|NA|12|TRBV6-6|NA
CASSSGVQPQHF
TGTGCCAGCAGCTCAGGGGTTCAGCCCCAGCATTTT
>TRBJ1-1|NA|14|TRBV18|NA
CASSPLQANTEAFF
TGTGCCAGCTCACCACTACAGGCGAACACTGAAGCTTTCTTT
>TRBJ2-5|NA|14|TRBV5-1|NA
CASSQGLVQETQYF
TGCGCCAGCAGCCAGGGACTTGTCCAAGAGACCCAGTACTTC
>TRBJ1-5|once|16|TRBV19|NA
CASSNPTGVSNQPQHF
TGTGCCAGTAGTAACCCGACAGGTGTTAGCAATCAGCCCCAGCATTTT
>TRBJ1-1|NA|13|TRBV2|NA
CASRDQWATEAFF
TGTGCCAGCAGAGACCAATGGGCCACTGAAGCTTTCTTT
>TRBJ2-1|NA|11|TRBV5-6|NA
CASSSYNEQFF
TGTGCCAGCAGCTCTTACAATGAGCAGTTCTTC
>TRBJ2-5|once|13|TRBV9|NA
CASSVGDQETQYF
TGTGCCAGCAGCGTAGGAGACCAAGAGACCCAGTACTTC
>TRBJ2-3|NA|15|TRBV5-1|TRBD2
CASSVTREGADTQYF
TGCGCCAGCAGCGTGACCCGGGAGGGGGCAGATACGCAGTATTTT
>TRBJ2-7|NA|11|TRBV6-5|TRBD1
CASSSRDREYF
TGTGCCAGCAGTAGCCGGGACAGGGAATACTTC
>TRBJ1-4|NA|15|TRBV6-1|NA
CASSESTSTNEKLFF
TGTGCCAGCAGTGAAAGCACGTCAACTAATGAAAAACTGTTTTTT
>TRBJ2-2|NA|15|TRBV5-1|TRBD1
CASRTGQLTTGELFF
TGCGCCAGCAGAACGGGACAGTTAACTACCGGGGAGCTGTTTTTT
>TRBJ2-5|NA|14|TRBV19|NA
CASSIRQTQETQYF
TGTGCCAGTAGTATTCGTCAGACTCAAGAGACCCAGTACTTC